Each of the 27 T cell receptor beta chains below was sequenced from the same sample in a study of shared clonotypes between healthy human individuals. Repertoires were generated with immunoSEQ multiplex PCR, while TCRdb's copy carries only in-frame clones and drops some. The sample records some 630,000 clones, about two thirds being singletons. The sequenced sample was memory CD4+ T cells sorted from blood. Subset specified: CD45RA-negative fraction. The receptor source for this set is a woman aged 25 to 45 in good health.

This clone occurred a few times. The chain is built from TRBV5-5 and TRBJ2-2; possibly TRBD1 or TRBD2 for D (5 bases each). From germline, CDR1 is SGHKS and CDR2 YYEKEE (reference sequence). The V end was cut by 7 bases, the J end by 6 bases, with 13 bases between. The CDR3 sequence is 13 residues long. The chain's CDR3 is CASRDGWAGELFF. As DNA, the CDR3 is TGTGCCAGCCGGGACGGCTGGGCCGGGGAGCTGTTTTTT. Supplemented by reference TRBV5-5 and TRBJ2-2, the full variable domain reads DAGVTQSPTHLIKTRGQQVTLRCSPISGHKSVSWYQQVLGQGPQFIFQYYEKEERGRGNFPDRFSARQFPNYSSELNVNALLLGDSALYLCASRDGWAGELFFGEGSRLTVL.

V is TRBV25-1 and J is TRBJ2-1, with D uncertain. The CDR3 covers 14 residues. CDR1 is MGHDK and CDR2 is SYGVNS in the germline V gene. V was shortened by 4 bases and J by 7 bases, with 14 bases between the two germline ends. The CDR3 here is CASSGAYNSNEQFF. The CDR3 bases are TGTGCCAGCAGTGGGGCCTACAATTCTAATGAGCAGTTCTTC. Filled out from reference TRBV25-1 and TRBJ2-1, the complete variable domain reads EADIYQTPRYLVIGTGKKITLECSQTMGHDKMYWYQQDPGMELHLIHYSYGVNSTEKGDLSSESTVSRIRTEHFPLTLESARPSHTSQYLCASSGAYNSNEQFFGPGTRLTVL.

This clone was found many times. Other DNA sequences within the sample encode an identical CDR3. The V and J genes are TRBV7-9 and TRBJ2-7; D ambiguous. Germline assignment: CDR1 SEHNR and CDR2 FQNEAQ (reference sequence). Trimming pared 3 bases from V and 1 base from J, leaving 10 bases between. This CDR3 is 14 amino acids long. The CDR3 coding sequence is TGTGCCAGCAGCTTTGTCCCCGGGTCCTACGAGCAGTACTTC. This encodes CASSFVPGSYEQYF.

CDR3 in amino acids: CASSMAGRAGNEQFF. For the CDR3, the DNA is TGTGCCAGTAGTATGGCGGGACGGGCGGGCAATGAGCAGTTCTTC. The chain joins TRBV19 to TRBJ2-1; D perhaps matches TRBD2 (6 bases). V was shortened by 3 bases and J by 6 bases, with 15 bases between the two germline ends. The CDR3 spans 15 residues. Germline V gene lookup returns CDR1 LNHDA and CDR2 SQIVND (reference sequence).

This clone occurred a few times. The genes are TRBV7-6 and TRBJ1-1, with D tentatively TRBD1 (6 bases). This CDR3 spans 14 amino acids. V shed 3 bases and J shed 1 base, with 9 bases lying between them. The germline CDR1 and CDR2 sequences are SGHVS and FNYEAQ. The chain's CDR3 is CASSFLQGNTEAFF. The CDR3 DNA follows: TGTGCCAGCAGCTTCTTACAGGGGAACACTGAAGCTTTCTTT.

This chain connects TRBV14 to TRBJ2-2; TRBD1 matches 7 bases. The junction had 5 bases not matched to a gene; V was cut back by 1 base and J by 6 bases. CDR3 length equals 15 residues. The V gene's germline CDR1 is SGHDN and CDR2 FVKESK. DNA for the CDR3: TGTGCCAGCAGCCAAGTTACAGGGGTGGCCGGGGAGCTGTTTTTT. Amino acid sequence: CASSQVTGVAGELFF.

This clone turned up a few times. The chain combines TRBV10-3 with TRBJ2-1; 13 bases line up with TRBD2. V shed 7 bases, J shed 7 bases, and the junction held 4 bases outside the gene matches. Germline CDR1 reads ENHRY; CDR2 reads SYGVKD. CDR3 size: 14 residues. CDR3 sequence: CAIKGTSGVNEQFF. CDR3 coding DNA: TGTGCCATCAAGGGGACTAGCGGGGTAAATGAGCAGTTCTTC.

V gene TRBV7-9 combines with J gene TRBJ2-7, with TRBD1 matching over 9 bases. The V gene end was trimmed by 5 bases and the J gene end by 3 bases; junction bases not matched to a gene: 5. The CDR3 totals 14 residues. CDR1 and CDR2 (germline): SEHNR, FQNEAQ (reference sequence). The CDR3 is CASSPGQGDYEQYF. The CDR3 region has the DNA TGTGCCAGCAGCCCGGGACAGGGAGACTACGAGCAGTACTTC.

J is TRBJ2-3 and V is TRBV28; D gene ambiguous. Germline V gene data show CDR1 as MDHEN and CDR2 as SYDVKM. The CDR3 is made up of 16 amino acids. Between the trimmed V and J ends, which lost 0 bases and 6 bases, there was a span of 16 bases. The CDR3 reads CASSLWGVMSVDTQYF. The CDR3 DNA is TGTGCCAGCAGTTTATGGGGCGTCATGTCGGTTGATACGCAGTATTTT.

V is TRBV19 and J is TRBJ2-7; D possibly matches TRBD1 or TRBD2 (5 bases each). The ends were cut back, 6 bases at V and 0 bases at J, with 12 bases in the middle. Germline V gene sequence: CDR1 LNHDA, CDR2 SQIVND (reference sequence). The CDR3 loop spans 14 amino acids. The CDR3 protein is CASSRGADSYEQYF. Written as DNA, the CDR3 is TGTGCCAGTAGCCGAGGGGCTGACTCCTACGAGCAGTACTTC.

This clone has ten or more counts. This chain uses TRBV29-1 with TRBJ1-1, with 9 positions matching TRBD1. Trimming removed 6 bases from V and 10 bases from J; junction bases left unmatched: 6. CDR3 length equals 11 residues. Germline CDR1 is SQVTM and CDR2 is ANQGSEA. This CDR3 reads CSVDGQGTAFF. As DNA, the CDR3 is TGCAGCGTAGATGGACAGGGGACAGCTTTCTTT.

The chain has TRBV30 and TRBJ2-1, with D unresolved. This CDR3 has 18 amino acids. The germline V gene has CDR1 GTSNPN and CDR2 SVGIG (reference sequence). Trimming stripped 5 bases from V and 5 bases from J, with 28 bases between. The CDR3 loop reads CAWSPGIFKREWDNEQFF. CDR3 DNA: TGTGCCTGGTCTCCTGGGATTTTCAAAAGGGAATGGGACAATGAGCAGTTCTTC.

The chain links TRBV19 to TRBJ2-5, with a weak D call TRBD2 (6 bases). The CDR3 totals 14 residues. The ends were cut back, 3 bases at V and 2 bases at J, with 10 bases in the middle. Looked up from germline, CDR1 is LNHDA and CDR2 is SQIVND (reference sequence). The CDR3 spells CASSIMGGQETQYF. CDR3 in DNA: TGTGCCAGTAGTATTATGGGAGGACAAGAGACCCAGTACTTC.

As for this clone: At one boundary the junction diverges from the germline segment, which might be a read error. The chain recombines TRBV19 with TRBJ1-2; the D gene is possibly TRBD1 (5 bases). Germline lookup yields CDR1 LNHDA and CDR2 SQIVND (reference sequence). This CDR3 has 14 amino acids. CDR3 nucleotides: TGTGCCAGTAGTTTCAGGGCTGGAGACTACGGCTACACCTTC. This codes for CASSFRAGDYGYTF.

The chain couples TRBV6-1 to TRBJ2-5, with 9 nucleotides matching TRBD2. The CDR3 sequence is 15 residues long. Germline lookup yields CDR1 MNHNS and CDR2 SASEGT. J gave up 4 bases and V 4 bases, and 7 bases lay outside the gene matches. The CDR3, as DNA: TGTGCCAGCAGTGGCCCTCTACTAGCGGGAGAGACCCAGTACTTC. Its translation is CASSGPLLAGETQYF.

The chain has TRBV2 and TRBJ2-6; D is ambiguous. The CDR3 sequence is 13 residues long. V was trimmed by 7 bases and J by 6 bases, leaving 10 bases between them. CDR1 is SNHLY, CDR2 FYNNEI, per germline. CDR3 protein: CASTLVQANVLTF. The CDR3 DNA reads TGTGCCAGCACCCTTGTTCAGGCCAACGTCCTGACTTTC.

The chain recombines TRBV7-2 with TRBJ1-4, with D possibly TRBD1 on 5 matching bases. The V gene lost 4 bases and the J gene lost 7 bases, with 16 bases spanning the gap. Germline CDR1 reads SGHTA; CDR2 reads FQGNSA. CDR3 length: 15 residues. CDR3 bases: TGTGCCAGCAGCTCTCATCAGGGTCGCGGTGAAAAACTGTTTTTT. Amino acid sequence: CASSSHQGRGEKLFF. Drawing the rest from reference TRBV7-2 and TRBJ1-4, the complete variable domain is GAGVSQSPSNKVTEKGKDVELRCDPISGHTALYWYRQSLGQGLEFLIYFQGNSAPDKSGLPSDRFSAERTGGSVSTLTIQRTQQEDSAVYLCASSSHQGRGEKLFFGSGTQLSVL.

This clone was observed a single time. The chain carries TRBV28 and TRBJ1-4; tentatively, D is TRBD1 (6 bases). The germline V and J ends were trimmed by 10 bases and 8 bases, with 20 bases remaining between them. The CDR3 totals 14 residues. Germline CDR1 reads MDHEN; CDR2 reads SYDVKM. The CDR3 is CATKSGGLGEKLFF. CDR3 nucleotide sequence: TGTGCCACCAAGAGCGGGGGCCTAGGCGAAAAACTGTTTTTT.

This clone came up once. The rearrangement uses TRBV28 and TRBJ2-7; D gene unclear. This CDR3 contains 16 residues. Germline CDR1 reads MDHEN; CDR2 reads SYDVKM. V was cut by 5 bases and J by 0 bases, with 17 bases left in between. CDR3 nucleotides: TGTGCCAGCAGTCGCTACGGCACTCCTTCCTCCTACGAGCAGTACTTC. Its protein is CASSRYGTPSSYEQYF.

This clone was counted a few times. The CDR3 DNA follows: TGTGCCATCAGCCTGGGGGACACTGAAGCTTTCTTT. It specifies CAISLGDTEAFF. The gene calls are TRBV10-3 and TRBJ1-1, with D perhaps TRBD1 (5 bases). Trimming took off 6 bases at V and 3 bases at J, with 8 bases between the two ends. Germline assignment: CDR1 ENHRY and CDR2 SYGVKD. The CDR3 sequence is 12 residues long.

V usage is TRBV28 and J usage is TRBJ1-2, with D unclear. Germline CDR1 reads MDHEN; CDR2 reads SYDVKM. This CDR3 region has 15 residues. Trimming took 3 bases from V and 3 from J, leaving 14 bases between them. CDR3: CASSLGSPVDYGYTF. In DNA, the CDR3 is TGTGCCAGCAGTTTGGGTTCTCCGGTAGACTATGGCTACACCTTC.

The table lists this clone with a few counts. The chain combines TRBV27 with TRBJ2-7; 7 nucleotides match TRBD2. Germline CDR1 is MNHEY and CDR2 is SMNVEV (reference sequence). This CDR3 contains 16 residues. Trimming cost V 6 bases and J 6 bases; bases outside gene matches: 17. The CDR3 bases are TGTGCCAGCAGCCCTAAGTCGGGGCCCGGGGGGATCGAGCAGTACTTC. Translation: CASSPKSGPGGIEQYF.

The V call is TRBV5-6, the J call TRBJ2-1; D is undetermined. The CDR3 length is 16 residues. Germline loops: CDR1 SGHDT, CDR2 YYEEEE. The V gene lost 3 bases and the J gene lost 7 bases, with 20 bases spanning the gap. The CDR3 coding sequence is TGTGCCAGCAGCTCATACGGGCTAGAGGAGAAAAATGAGCAGTTCTTC. It is translated as CASSSYGLEEKNEQFF.

The rearrangement joins TRBV4-1 to TRBJ2-3; TRBD2 might be the D (6 bases). V was cut by 0 bases and J by 4 bases, with 17 bases left in between. Germline lookup yields CDR1 MGHRA and CDR2 YSYEKL. The CDR3 has 17 residues. CDR3 in amino acids: CASSQDFAGYTSDTQYF. CDR3 bases: TGCGCCAGCAGCCAAGACTTCGCGGGATACACATCAGATACGCAGTATTTT.

The chain couples TRBV20-1 to TRBJ1-1; D unclear. Germline CDR1 is DFQATT and CDR2 is SNEGSKA (reference sequence). The V and J ends lost 6 bases and 10 bases respectively, with 12 bases between them. The CDR3 is made up of 10 amino acids. The CDR3 DNA reads TGCAGTGCCAAATTGGACCGAGCTTTCTTT. This sequence encodes CSAKLDRAFF.

As concerns this clone: A junction end diverges from the germline sequence, so it may reflect a read error. The chain combines TRBV7-9 with TRBJ1-2; D is ambiguous. This CDR3 spans 13 amino acids. Germline values: CDR1 SEHNR, CDR2 FQNEAQ (reference sequence). The CDR3 nucleotides are TGTGCCAGCAGCCTAGCAGCAAAGGGTGGCTACACCTTC. Translated: CASSLAAKGGYTF.

The rearrangement uses TRBV7-9 and TRBJ1-2; D not resolved. V was pared by 1 base and J by 6 bases, with 6 bases between. The germline V gene encodes CDR1 SEHNR and CDR2 FQNEAQ (reference sequence). The CDR3 is 12 residues long. Here the CDR3 DNA reads TGTGCCAGCAGCTTAGTAACAGATGGCTACACCTTC. Residues: CASSLVTDGYTF.